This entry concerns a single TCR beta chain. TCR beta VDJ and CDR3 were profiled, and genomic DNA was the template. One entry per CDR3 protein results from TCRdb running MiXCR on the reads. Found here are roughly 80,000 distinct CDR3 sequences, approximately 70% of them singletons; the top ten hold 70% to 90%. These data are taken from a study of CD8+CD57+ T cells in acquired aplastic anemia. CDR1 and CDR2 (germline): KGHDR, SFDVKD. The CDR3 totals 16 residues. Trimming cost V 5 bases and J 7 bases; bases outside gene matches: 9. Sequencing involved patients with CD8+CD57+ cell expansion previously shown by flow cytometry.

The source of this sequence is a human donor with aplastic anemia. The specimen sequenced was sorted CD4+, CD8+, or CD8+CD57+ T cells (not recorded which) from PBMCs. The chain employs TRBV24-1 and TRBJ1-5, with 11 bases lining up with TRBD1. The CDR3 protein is CATSGPGTGGNQPQHF. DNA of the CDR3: TGTGCCACCAGTGGCCCCGGGACAGGGGGTAACCAGCCCCAGCATTTT.